This entry lists 13 T cell receptor beta chains sequenced from one sample in a study of cytomegalovirus exposure and HLA in healthy donors. 13 Jbeta primers and 60 Vbeta primers were used for the PCR. Method: immunoSEQ multiplex PCR; TCRdb's copy keeps in-frame clones and lacks some. This table holds 95,000 to 150,000 clones, 80% to 85% found once. The sample consisted of PBMCs. The source is a man aged 30-40 years in good health and CMV-seronegative.

The rearrangement joins TRBV5-1 to TRBJ2-5; the D is unclear. The ends were cut back, 1 base at V and 5 bases at J, with 12 bases in the middle. This CDR3 spans 14 amino acids. The V gene's germline CDR1 is SGHRS and CDR2 YFSETQ. CDR3 in amino acids: CASSLLGPEETQYF. Written as DNA, the CDR3 is TGCGCCAGCAGCTTGTTGGGCCCCGAGGAGACCCAGTACTTC.

The V call is TRBV4-1, the J call TRBJ2-5; D is possibly TRBD2 (5 bases). This CDR3 region has 15 residues. V lost 3 bases, J lost 2 bases, and 13 bases lay in between. Germline CDR1 is MGHRA and CDR2 is YSYEKL. In nucleotides, the CDR3 is TGCGCCAGCAGCCAGCTCCCCCGGGGTCAAGAGACCCAGTACTTC. It specifies CASSQLPRGQETQYF.

This chain uses TRBV10-2 with TRBJ2-1, with TRBD2 matching 13 bases. CDR3 size: 17 residues. The V segment lost 1 base and the J segment 8 bases; nucleotides outside the gene matches: 8. CDR1 and CDR2 from the germline V gene are WSHSY and SAAADI. This CDR3 reads CASSEWTSGGPWDEQFF. CDR3 in DNA: TGCGCCAGCAGTGAGTGGACTAGCGGGGGACCGTGGGATGAGCAGTTCTTC.

The chain carries TRBV28 and TRBJ1-1; no reliable D call. Trimming took off 7 bases at V and 6 bases at J, with 15 bases between the two ends. This CDR3 contains 13 residues. Germline V lookup: CDR1 MDHEN, CDR2 SYDVKM. CDR3 amino acids: CASTITGRAEAFF. The CDR3 nucleotides are TGTGCCAGCACCATAACCGGGAGGGCTGAAGCTTTCTTT.

In this sample, this clone turned up once. V is TRBV5-1 and J is TRBJ1-2; D possibly corresponds to TRBD1 (6 bases). Germline CDR1 reads SGHRS; CDR2 reads YFSETQ. This CDR3 spans 13 amino acids. V lost 4 bases and J lost 4, with 11 bases in between. DNA of the CDR3: TGCGCCAGCAGCGGCGCAGGGGCCTATGGCTACACCTTC. Translation gives CASSGAGAYGYTF.

The genes are TRBV11-2 and TRBJ2-3; TRBD2 might be the D (5 bases). Germline V CDR1 and CDR2: SGHAT, FQNNGV. V shed 5 bases and J shed 2 bases, with 17 bases lying between them. The CDR3 contains 16 residues. The CDR3 reads CASSGERHTFTDTQYF. The CDR3 nucleotides read TGTGCCAGCAGCGGGGAGCGGCACACCTTCACAGATACGCAGTATTTT.

The J gene is TRBJ2-7, the V gene TRBV11-2, with D possibly matching TRBD1 (6 bases). Germline V lookup: CDR1 SGHAT, CDR2 FQNNGV. This CDR3 has 13 amino acids. Trimming stripped 8 bases from V and 3 bases from J, with 14 bases between. The CDR3 spells CASRRDMDYEQYF. For the CDR3, the DNA is TGTGCCAGCCGCCGGGACATGGACTACGAGCAGTACTTC.

The chain uses TRBV30 and TRBJ1-2, with a possible D match to TRBD1 (6 bases). The germline V gene encodes CDR1 GTSNPN and CDR2 SVGIG (reference sequence). The V end lost 1 base, the J end lost 4 bases, and 16 bases lay between the germline ends. The length of the CDR3 is 15 residues. The CDR3 DNA sequence: TGTGCCTGGAGTGGTTCAGGGGCCCCTGGCTATGGCTACACCTTC. This codes for CAWSGSGAPGYGYTF.

The chain joins TRBV7-2 to TRBJ1-1; TRBD1 agrees at 9 bases. The junction had 7 bases not matched to a gene; V was cut back by 3 bases and J by 5 bases. Germline V CDR1 and CDR2: SGHTA, FQGNSA. The CDR3 is 15 residues long. The CDR3 region is CASSFYRGQGTEAFF. The CDR3 bases are TGTGCCAGCAGCTTTTACAGGGGGCAGGGGACTGAAGCTTTCTTT.

The chain recombines TRBV13 with TRBJ2-7, with 14 bases lining up with TRBD2. Trimming at V came to 5 bases and at J to 3 bases, leaving 15 bases not matched to a gene. This CDR3 has 19 residues. Looked up from germline, CDR1 is PRHDT and CDR2 is FYEKMQ (reference sequence). The CDR3 reads CASSPTGTSGGPNVYEQYF. The DNA for the CDR3 is TGTGCCAGCAGCCCGACTGGGACTAGCGGGGGCCCAAACGTCTACGAGCAGTACTTC.

This rearrangement joins TRBV19 to TRBJ2-3; no reliable D call. CDR1 and CDR2 from the germline V gene are LNHDA and SQIVND (reference sequence). CDR3 size: 14 residues. With 5 bases removed from V and 2 bases from J, the gap between germline ends came to 11 bases. The CDR3 loop reads CASSAGVLTDTQYF. As DNA, the CDR3 is TGTGCCAGTAGTGCAGGCGTACTCACAGATACGCAGTATTTT.

On this clone itself: The junction does not match germline at one end; this may be a read error. The rearrangement joins TRBV7-9 to TRBJ2-6; a weak D match, TRBD1 (6 bases). This CDR3 has 17 residues. Germline V lookup: CDR1 SEHNR, CDR2 FQNEAQ (reference sequence). The CDR3 DNA reads TGTTCCAGCAGCTTGCAGGGGACCAGGGGAGGGGCCAACGTCCTGACTTTC. It translates to CSSSLQGTRGGANVLTF.

Comment on this clone: A read error may account for a junction end that differs from germline. The gene calls are TRBV19 and TRBJ1-1; maybe TRBD1 (5 bases). The CDR3 totals 13 residues. Germline assignment: CDR1 LNHDA and CDR2 SQIVND (reference sequence). The CDR3 DNA is TGTGCCAGTAGCATAGGGGCGAACACTGAAGCTTTCTTT. It translates to CASSIGANTEAFF.